These 14 T cell receptor beta chains originate from one sample sequenced in a study of vaccination and CD4 T cells after COVID-19. The sample's treatment: approximately 9-day PBMC culture with coronavirus spike peptide pools or control peptides (ViraFEST assay). At the Johns Hopkins FTIC core, DNA taken from cultured CD4+ T cells was sequenced by way of the Oncomine TCR Beta short-read assay. TCRdb passed the PCR reads through MiXCR, listing each CDR3 protein once. The table lists under 15,000 distinct CDR3 sequences, roughly 58% of them singletons. Their antigens are not known. Sample: CD4+ T cells from blood, cultured in vitro. The receptors were gathered from a human donor who had recovered from COVID-19.

The genes are TRBV4-2 and TRBJ1-2; D unclear. This CDR3 has 14 residues. Trimming removed 0 bases at V and 7 bases at J, with 12 bases between. Germline CDR1 reads LGHNA; CDR2 reads YNFKEQ. CDR3 nucleotide sequence: TGTGCCAGCAGCCAAGAAATGGGTGTGCGTGGCTACACCTTC. As protein: CASSQEMGVRGYTF.

The chain uses TRBV21-1 and TRBJ1-3; whether TRBD1, the table's D call, matches the DNA was not checked. TRBV21-1 is annotated as a pseudogene. There are 14 residues in the CDR3. The CDR3 DNA sequence: TGTGCCAGCAGCCCCCAGGGGGCAGTAAACACCATATATTTT. Translated: CASSPQGAVNTIYF.

The count of this clonotype is one. The chain recombines TRBV2 with TRBJ2-1; D is ambiguous. CDR3 size: 11 residues. The germline V gene has CDR1 SNHLY and CDR2 FYNNEI. V lost 7 bases, J lost 10 bases, and 11 bases lay in between. CDR3 in amino acids: CASMVGDEQFF. CDR3 nucleotide sequence: TGTGCCAGCATGGTAGGAGACGAGCAGTTCTTC.

The chain uses TRBV14 and TRBJ2-5, with TRBD1 matching 11 bases. V lost 6 bases and J lost 5; bases outside the gene matches: 5. The CDR3 extends over 14 amino acids. Germline lookup yields CDR1 SGHDN and CDR2 FVKESK. The DNA of the CDR3 is TGTGCCAGCAGTTCGGGACAGGGGGTTGAGACCCAGTACTTC. It is translated as CASSSGQGVETQYF. The whole variable domain, filled in from reference TRBV14 and TRBJ2-5, reads EAGVTQFPSHSVIEKGQTVTLRCDPISGHDNLYWYRRVMGKEIKFLLHFVKESKQDESGMPNNRFLAERTGGTYSTLKVQPAELEDSGVYFCASSSGQGVETQYFGPGTRLLVL.

V gene TRBV29-1 combines with J gene TRBJ2-6; maybe TRBD1 (5 bases). V was trimmed by 3 bases and J by 0 bases, leaving 12 bases between them. CDR3 length: 16 residues. Germline CDR1 SQVTM, CDR2 ANQGSEA. The CDR3 loop reads CSVEQGGPSGANVLTF. CDR3 DNA: TGCAGCGTTGAGCAGGGTGGTCCCTCTGGGGCCAACGTCCTGACTTTC.

V usage is TRBV9 and J usage is TRBJ1-2; no firm D call. The CDR3 length is 12 residues. Germline V gene sequence: CDR1 SGDLS, CDR2 YYNGEE. Trimming stripped 0 bases from V and 7 bases from J, with 7 bases between. The CDR3 sequence is CASSVATGGYTF. CDR3 nucleotides: TGTGCCAGCAGCGTAGCTACGGGTGGCTACACCTTC. The full variable domain, with the rest looked up from reference TRBV9 and TRBJ1-2, is DSGVTQTPKHLITATGQRVTLRCSPRSGDLSVYWYQQSLDQGLQFLIQYYNGEERAKGNILERFSAQQFPDLHSELNLSSLELGDSALYFCASSVATGGYTFGSGTRLTVV.

This clonotype was recorded a few times. V and J are TRBV20-1 and TRBJ1-2, with D unclear. Germline assignment: CDR1 DFQATT and CDR2 SNEGSKA (reference sequence). The CDR3 has 14 residues. V gave up 0 bases and J gave up 8 bases, with 16 bases separating them. DNA for the CDR3: TGCAGTGCTAGAGACCTCACGGGGAGTGGCGGCTACACCTTC. Protein sequence: CSARDLTGSGGYTF.

The chain has TRBV4-1 and TRBJ1-2, with D possibly matching TRBD1 (5 bases). The CDR3 extends over 16 amino acids. Germline V lookup: CDR1 MGHRA, CDR2 YSYEKL. Trimming pared 1 base from V and 2 bases from J, leaving 14 bases between. The CDR3 nucleotides are TGCGCCAGCAGCCAAGGGTGGCAAGGGGCCAACTATGGCTACACCTTC. Translation gives CASSQGWQGANYGYTF.

This clonotype was seen only once. The V gene is TRBV2, the J gene TRBJ2-1; D gene unclear. The CDR3 extends over 15 amino acids. V was clipped by 4 bases and J by 2 bases, with 12 bases between them. CDR1 SNHLY and CDR2 FYNNEI come from the germline V gene. The chain's CDR3 is CASSGSGVTYNEQFF. CDR3 DNA sequence: TGTGCCAGCAGTGGCTCGGGCGTCACCTACAATGAGCAGTTCTTC.

The CDR3 DNA reads as TGTGCCAGCAGTTTTATACGGACAGGGGCGAATGAAAAACTGTTTTTT. It yields the protein CASSFIRTGANEKLFF. J is TRBJ1-4 and V is TRBV27; 9 positions agree with TRBD1. The germline V gene has CDR1 MNHEY and CDR2 SMNVEV (reference sequence). The ends lost 3 bases at V and 5 bases at J; junction bases unmatched: 7. The CDR3 length is 16 residues.

This chain connects TRBV7-3 to TRBJ2-1; TRBD2 agrees at 11 bases. This CDR3 has 15 residues. Germline V gives CDR1 SGHTA, CDR2 FQGTGA. With 0 bases clipped from V and 6 bases from J, the junction kept 1 base outside the gene matches. The CDR3 loop reads CASSLTSGRANEQFF. In DNA form, the CDR3 reads TGTGCCAGCAGCTTAACTAGCGGGAGGGCCAATGAGCAGTTCTTC.

The rearrangement uses TRBV7-2 and TRBJ2-5; perhaps TRBD1 as D (6 bases). There are 15 residues in the CDR3. Trimming left V 1 base short and J 7 bases short, with 16 bases between. Germline CDR1 is SGHTA and CDR2 is FQGNSA. This CDR3 reads CASSLVTRGHATQYF. CDR3 DNA sequence: TGTGCCAGCAGCTTAGTAACCAGGGGCCATGCGACCCAGTACTTC.

This sequence joins TRBV30 and TRBJ1-2, with D perhaps matching TRBD1 (5 bases). The length of the CDR3 is 14 residues. Trimming removed 2 bases from V and 4 bases from J, with 14 bases in between. The V gene's germline CDR1 is GTSNPN and CDR2 SVGIG (reference sequence). CDR3 residues: CAWSTRGGLYGYTF. CDR3 DNA: TGTGCCTGGAGTACCCGGGGCGGGCTCTATGGCTACACCTTC.

This rearrangement joins TRBV27 to TRBJ1-2; D ambiguous. The CDR3 is made up of 14 amino acids. V lost 2 bases, J lost 7 bases, and 14 bases lay in between. Germline V gene lookup returns CDR1 MNHEY and CDR2 SMNVEV (reference sequence). The chain's CDR3 is CASSLTRKGGGYTF. The CDR3 DNA follows: TGTGCCAGCAGTTTAACCCGCAAGGGCGGTGGCTACACCTTC.